This TCR beta chain was recovered during a study of blood T cell repertoires in COVID-19. Across the study: The study drew acute and convalescent COVID-19 samples from the United States, Italy and Spain. T cells, B-cell-depleted T cells, or PBMCs provided the cDNA or gDNA that served as material.

From germline, CDR1 is SGHNT and CDR2 YYREEE (reference sequence). This CDR3 has 16 residues. The junction had 10 bases not matched to a gene; V was cut back by 4 bases and J by 7 bases. Authors' processing steps: Reference gene primer amplification gave nucleated cell count estimates. Clones were sequenced by immunoSEQ multiplex PCR, and TCRdb holds only the in-frame ones, with some missing. V and J calls and clone size are those listed in that table; D and trimming were worked out from the DNA. Of about 320,000 clones in the sample, approximately 85% were seen once. Input material: peripheral blood. The receptor's source is a human donor in a cohort sampled during active COVID-19. V is TRBV5-4 and J is TRBJ2-2; 10 bases are shared with TRBD2. The CDR3 sequence is CASSLPASGGHGELFF. Here the CDR3 DNA reads TGTGCCAGCAGCCTACCAGCTAGCGGGGGTCACGGGGAGCTGTTTTTT.